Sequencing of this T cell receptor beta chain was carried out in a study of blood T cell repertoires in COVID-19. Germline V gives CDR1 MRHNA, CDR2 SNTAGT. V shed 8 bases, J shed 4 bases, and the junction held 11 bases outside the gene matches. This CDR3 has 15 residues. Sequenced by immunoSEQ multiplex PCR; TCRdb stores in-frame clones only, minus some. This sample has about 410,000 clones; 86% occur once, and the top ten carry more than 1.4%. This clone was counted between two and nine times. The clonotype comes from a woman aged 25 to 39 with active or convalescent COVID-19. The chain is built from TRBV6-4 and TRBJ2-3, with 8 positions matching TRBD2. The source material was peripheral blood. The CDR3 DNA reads TGTGCCAGCTCAAGTGGAGCGGGAGAACCAGATACGCAGTATTTT. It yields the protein CASSSGAGEPDTQYF.